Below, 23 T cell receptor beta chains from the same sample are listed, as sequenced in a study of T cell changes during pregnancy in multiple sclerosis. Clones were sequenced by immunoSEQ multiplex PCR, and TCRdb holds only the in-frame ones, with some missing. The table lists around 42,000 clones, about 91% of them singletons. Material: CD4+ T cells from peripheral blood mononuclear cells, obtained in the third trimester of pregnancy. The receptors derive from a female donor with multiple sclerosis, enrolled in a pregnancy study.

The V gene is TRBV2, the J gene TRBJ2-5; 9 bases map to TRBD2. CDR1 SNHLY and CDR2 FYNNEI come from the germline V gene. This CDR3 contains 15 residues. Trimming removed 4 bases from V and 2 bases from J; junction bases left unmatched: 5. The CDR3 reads CASSAFSGRQETQYF. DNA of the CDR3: TGTGCCAGCAGTGCTTTTAGCGGGAGACAAGAGACCCAGTACTTC.

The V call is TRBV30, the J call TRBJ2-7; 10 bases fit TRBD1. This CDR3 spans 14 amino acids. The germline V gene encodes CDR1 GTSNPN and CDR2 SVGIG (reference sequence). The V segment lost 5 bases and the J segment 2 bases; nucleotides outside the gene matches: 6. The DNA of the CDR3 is TGTGCCTGGGGGGGCGGGACAGGGGCCTACGAGCAGTACTTC. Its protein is CAWGGGTGAYEQYF.

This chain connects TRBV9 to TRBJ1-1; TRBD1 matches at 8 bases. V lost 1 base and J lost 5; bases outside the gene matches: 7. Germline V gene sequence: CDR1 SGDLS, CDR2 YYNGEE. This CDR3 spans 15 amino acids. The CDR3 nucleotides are TGTGCCAGCAGCGTAACCGGGACAGGCGGGACTGAAGCTTTCTTT. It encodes CASSVTGTGGTEAFF.

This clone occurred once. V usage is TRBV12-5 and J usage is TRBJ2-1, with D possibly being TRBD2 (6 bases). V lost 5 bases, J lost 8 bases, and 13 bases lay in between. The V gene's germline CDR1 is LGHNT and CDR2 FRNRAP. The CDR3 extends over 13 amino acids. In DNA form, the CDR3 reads TGTGCTAGTGGTCCCGGAGGGCGTGATGAGCAGTTCTTC. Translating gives CASGPGGRDEQFF.

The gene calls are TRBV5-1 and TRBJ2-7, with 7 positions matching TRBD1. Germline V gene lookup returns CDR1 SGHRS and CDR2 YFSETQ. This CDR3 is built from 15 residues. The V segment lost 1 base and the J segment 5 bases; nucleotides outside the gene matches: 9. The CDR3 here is CASSLIVQGVHEQYF. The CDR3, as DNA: TGCGCCAGCAGCTTGATCGTCCAGGGGGTTCACGAGCAGTACTTC.

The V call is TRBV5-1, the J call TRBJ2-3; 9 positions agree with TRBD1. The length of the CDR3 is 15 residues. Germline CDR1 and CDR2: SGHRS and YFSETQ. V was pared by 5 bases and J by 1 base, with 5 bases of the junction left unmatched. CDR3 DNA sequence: TGCGCCAGCAGGGAGCGGACAGGGGGCACAGATACGCAGTATTTT. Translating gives CASRERTGGTDTQYF. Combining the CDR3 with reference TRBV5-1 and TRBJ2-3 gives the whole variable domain KAGVTQTPRYLIKTRGQQVTLSCSPISGHRSVSWYQQTPGQGLQFLFEYFSETQRNKGNFPGRFSGRQFSNSRSEMNVSTLELGDSALYLCASRERTGGTDTQYFGPGTRLTVL.

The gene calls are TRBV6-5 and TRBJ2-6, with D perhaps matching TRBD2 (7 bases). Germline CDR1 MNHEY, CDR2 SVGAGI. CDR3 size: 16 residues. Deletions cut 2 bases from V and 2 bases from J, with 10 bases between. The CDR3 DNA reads TGTGCCAGCAGTTACGGGGGGGCGCCTGGGGCCAACGTCCTGACTTTC. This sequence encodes CASSYGGAPGANVLTF.

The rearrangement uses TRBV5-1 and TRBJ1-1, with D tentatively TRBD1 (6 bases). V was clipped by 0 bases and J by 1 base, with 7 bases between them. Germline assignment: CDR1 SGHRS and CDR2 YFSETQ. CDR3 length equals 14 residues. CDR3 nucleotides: TGCGCCAGCAGCTTGGAAGGGGGGAACACTGAAGCTTTCTTT. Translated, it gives CASSLEGGNTEAFF.

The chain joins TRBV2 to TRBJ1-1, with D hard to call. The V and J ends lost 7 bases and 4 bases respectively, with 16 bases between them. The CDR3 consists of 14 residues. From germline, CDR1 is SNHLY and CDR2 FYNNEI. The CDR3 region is CASNPTFEGTEAFF. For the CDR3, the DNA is TGTGCCAGCAATCCGACTTTTGAGGGCACTGAAGCTTTCTTT.

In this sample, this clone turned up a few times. This chain's CDR3 is CASSEASLAGMWNIQYF. The CDR3 DNA reads as TGTGCCAGCAGTGAAGCCAGTCTAGCGGGGATGTGGAACATTCAGTACTTC. This chain links TRBV6-1 with TRBJ2-4, with 9 bases identical to TRBD2. The germline CDR1 and CDR2 sequences are MNHNS and SASEGT. V shed 0 bases and J 7 bases; nucleotides not matched to a gene: 10. There are 17 residues in the CDR3.

CDR3 sequence (DNA): TGCGCCAGCAGCTTAGTCCCGGGACTAGCGGGAGGTCCACAGACCCAGTACTTC. Translating gives CASSLVPGLAGGPQTQYF. The gene calls are TRBV5-1 and TRBJ2-5; TRBD2 matches at 15 bases. Germline trimming cut 2 bases from V and 6 bases from J; bases unmatched to any gene: 11. The CDR3 spans 18 residues. CDR1 is SGHRS, CDR2 YFSETQ, per germline.

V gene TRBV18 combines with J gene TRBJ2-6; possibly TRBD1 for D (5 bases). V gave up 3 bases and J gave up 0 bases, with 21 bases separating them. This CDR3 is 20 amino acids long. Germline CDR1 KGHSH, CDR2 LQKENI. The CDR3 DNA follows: TGTGCCAGCTCACCTTTTGGGTCGGGCAGGACAAGCTCTGGGGCCAACGTCCTGACTTTC. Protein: CASSPFGSGRTSSGANVLTF.

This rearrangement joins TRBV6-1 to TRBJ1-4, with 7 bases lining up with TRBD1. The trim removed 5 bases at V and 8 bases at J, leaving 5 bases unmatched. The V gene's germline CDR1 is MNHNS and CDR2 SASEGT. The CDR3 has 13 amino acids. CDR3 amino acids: CASSFGGGEKLFF. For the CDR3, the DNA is TGTGCCAGCAGTTTCGGAGGGGGCGAAAAACTGTTTTTT.

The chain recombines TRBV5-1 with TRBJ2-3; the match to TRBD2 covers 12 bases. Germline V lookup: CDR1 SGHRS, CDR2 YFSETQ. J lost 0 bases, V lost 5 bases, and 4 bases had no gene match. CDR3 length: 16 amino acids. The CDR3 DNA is TGCGCCAGCAGGGGACTAGCGGGTACTAGCACAGATACGCAGTATTTT. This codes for CASRGLAGTSTDTQYF.

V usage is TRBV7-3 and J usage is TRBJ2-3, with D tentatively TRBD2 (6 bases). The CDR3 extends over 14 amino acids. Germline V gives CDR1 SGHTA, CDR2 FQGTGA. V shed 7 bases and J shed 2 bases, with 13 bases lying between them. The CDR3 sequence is CASTFAGPTDTQYF. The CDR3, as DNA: TGTGCCAGCACGTTCGCGGGACCCACAGATACGCAGTATTTT.

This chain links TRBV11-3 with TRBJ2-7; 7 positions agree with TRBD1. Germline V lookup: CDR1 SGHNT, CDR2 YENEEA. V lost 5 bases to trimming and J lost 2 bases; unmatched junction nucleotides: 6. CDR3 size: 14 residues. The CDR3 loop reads CASSPGDRPYEQYF. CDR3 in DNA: TGTGCCAGCAGCCCAGGGGACAGACCCTACGAGCAGTACTTC. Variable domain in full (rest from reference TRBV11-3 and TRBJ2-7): EAGVVQSPRYKIIEKKQPVAFWCNPISGHNTLYWYLQNLGQGPELLIRYENEEAVDDSQLPKDRFSAERLKGVDSTLKIQPAELGDSAVYLCASSPGDRPYEQYFGPGTRLTVT.

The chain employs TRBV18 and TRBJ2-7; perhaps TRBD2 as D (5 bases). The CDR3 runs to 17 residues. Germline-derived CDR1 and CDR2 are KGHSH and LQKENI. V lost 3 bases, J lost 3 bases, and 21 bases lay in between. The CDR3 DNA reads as TGTGCCAGCTCACCCGGTAGTATGAGGGCATTCGACTACGAGCAGTACTTC. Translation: CASSPGSMRAFDYEQYF.

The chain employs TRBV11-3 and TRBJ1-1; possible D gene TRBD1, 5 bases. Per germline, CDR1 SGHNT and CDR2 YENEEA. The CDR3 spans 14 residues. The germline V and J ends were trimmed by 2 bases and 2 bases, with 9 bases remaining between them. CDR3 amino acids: CASSLSGLNTEAFF. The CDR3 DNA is TGTGCCAGCAGCTTATCAGGGTTAAACACTGAAGCTTTCTTT.

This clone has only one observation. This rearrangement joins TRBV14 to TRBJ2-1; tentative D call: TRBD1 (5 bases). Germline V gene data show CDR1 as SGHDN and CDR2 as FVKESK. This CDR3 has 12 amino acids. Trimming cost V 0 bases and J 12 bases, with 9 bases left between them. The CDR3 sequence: CASSQEQDAQFF. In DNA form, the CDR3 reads TGTGCCAGCAGCCAAGAACAGGATGCGCAGTTCTTC. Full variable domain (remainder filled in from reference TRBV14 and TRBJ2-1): EAGVTQFPSHSVIEKGQTVTLRCDPISGHDNLYWYRRVMGKEIKFLLHFVKESKQDESGMPNNRFLAERTGGTYSTLKVQPAELEDSGVYFCASSQEQDAQFFGPGTRLTVL.

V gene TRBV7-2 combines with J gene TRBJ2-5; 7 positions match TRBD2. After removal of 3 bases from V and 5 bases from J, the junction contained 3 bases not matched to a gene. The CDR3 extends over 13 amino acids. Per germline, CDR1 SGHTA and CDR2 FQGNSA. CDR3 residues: CASSLREMETQYF. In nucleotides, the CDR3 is TGTGCCAGCAGCTTGCGGGAGATGGAGACCCAGTACTTC.

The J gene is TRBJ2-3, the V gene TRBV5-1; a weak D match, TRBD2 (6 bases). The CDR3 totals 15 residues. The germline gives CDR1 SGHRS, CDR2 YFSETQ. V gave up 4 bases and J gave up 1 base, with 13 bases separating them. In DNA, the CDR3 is TGCGCCAGCAGCCCCCCCTCTAGCGGCACAGATACGCAGTATTTT. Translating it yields CASSPPSSGTDTQYF.

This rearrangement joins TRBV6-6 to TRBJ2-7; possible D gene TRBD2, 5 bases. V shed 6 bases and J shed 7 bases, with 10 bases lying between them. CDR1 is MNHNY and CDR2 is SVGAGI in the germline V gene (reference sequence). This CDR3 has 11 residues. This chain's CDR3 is CASSREREQYF. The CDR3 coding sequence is TGTGCCAGCAGCCGCGAGCGGGAGCAGTACTTC.

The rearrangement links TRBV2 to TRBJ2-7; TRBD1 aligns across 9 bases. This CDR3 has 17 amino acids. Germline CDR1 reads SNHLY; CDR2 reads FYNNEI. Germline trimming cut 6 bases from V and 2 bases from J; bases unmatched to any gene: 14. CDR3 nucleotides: TGTGCCAGCAGGGGGACAGGGAATCCAAAACCAGCCTACGAGCAGTACTTC. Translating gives CASRGTGNPKPAYEQYF.